This TCR beta chain was sequenced for a study of OX40 agonist ivuxolimab in advanced cancers. Study summary: Two cutaneous melanoma patients and one hepatocellular carcinoma patient, three in all, had partial responses.

CDR1 WSHSY and CDR2 SAAADI come from the germline V gene. V dropped 3 bases and J dropped 0 bases, with 15 bases sitting between them. This CDR3 has 17 residues. Assay used: immunoSEQ multiplex PCR; TCRdb lists only in-frame clones, some missing. The profile shows tens of thousands of clones, roughly 83% of them singletons. V usage is TRBV10-2 and J usage is TRBJ1-3; no reliable D call. The receptor's source is an adult with an advanced solid tumor such as melanoma, head and neck, liver or kidney cancer. This material consisted of CD4+ or CD8+ T cells sorted from blood, taken in a trial of the OX40 agonist ivuxolimab. The DNA of the CDR3 is TGCGCCAGCAGTGAATTGGGAGTCGGAACCTCTGGAAACACCATATATTTT. It translates to CASSELGVGTSGNTIYF.